This TCR beta chain derives from a study of identical twins. The cDNA had a unique molecular identifier and a template-switch universal primer site. TCRdb called the 5' RACE reads again in MiXCR, with one record for every CDR3 protein. The sample lists hundreds of thousands of distinct CDR3 sequences, more than 6.5% occurring once. In its sample, this clonotype was seen a few times. Its cognate antigen is unknown. Germline CDR1 SGDLS, CDR2 YYNGEE. The CDR3 is made up of 14 amino acids. Trimming cost V 2 bases and J 6 bases; bases outside gene matches: 7. Study-wide findings and caveats: There were fewer insertions in abundant cord blood beta clonotypes, but memory repertoires showed no such pattern.

This sample was shared with a second study, whose subject was yellow fever vaccine responses in identical twins.

The chain employs TRBV9 and TRBJ2-7, with 8 positions matching TRBD2. The clonotype originates from a woman aged 18-29 years in good health. Sequencing was carried out using memory (CD45RO+) T cells sorted from blood. The CDR3 loop reads CASSVSTGGPEQYF. The CDR3 DNA reads as TGTGCCAGCAGCGTGTCGACGGGAGGGCCCGAGCAGTACTTC. The full variable domain, in which reference TRBV9 and TRBJ2-7 provide the parts outside the CDR3, is DSGVTQTPKHLITATGQRVTLRCSPRSGDLSVYWYQQSLDQGLQFLIQYYNGEERAKGNILERFSAQQFPDLHSELNLSSLELGDSALYFCASSVSTGGPEQYFGPGTRLTVT.